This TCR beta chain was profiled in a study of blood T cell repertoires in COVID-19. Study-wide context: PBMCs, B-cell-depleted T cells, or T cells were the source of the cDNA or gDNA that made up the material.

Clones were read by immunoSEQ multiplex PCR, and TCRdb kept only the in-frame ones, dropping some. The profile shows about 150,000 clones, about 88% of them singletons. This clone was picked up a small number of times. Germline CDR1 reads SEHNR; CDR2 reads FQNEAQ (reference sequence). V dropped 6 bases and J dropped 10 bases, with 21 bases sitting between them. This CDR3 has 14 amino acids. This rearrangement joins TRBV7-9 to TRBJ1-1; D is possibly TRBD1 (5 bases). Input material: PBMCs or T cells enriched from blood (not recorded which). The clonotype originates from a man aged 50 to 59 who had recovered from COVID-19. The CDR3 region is CASSPETYRRGAFF. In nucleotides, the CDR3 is TGTGCCAGCAGTCCTGAAACATACAGGAGGGGAGCTTTCTTT.